This is a list of T cell receptor beta chains from one sample in a study of T cells after yellow fever vaccination. MiXCR was run by TCRdb on the 5' RACE reads, yielding one entry per CDR3 protein. The sample includes fewer than 400,000 distinct CDR3 sequences, around 6.5% of them seen just once. This sample comprised PBMCs, obtained 5 days after the yellow fever booster vaccination. Source of these receptors: a man in his thirties or forties who received the YFV17D yellow fever vaccine. CDR3s include the opening cysteine and the closing phenylalanine or tryptophan. Clone size is shown for a subset of rows, as once, few, many or a class of expanded clone.

TRBJ2-7 | few | TRBV6-1 | CASGEPGPSPYEQYF
TRBJ2-6 | NA | TRBV18 | CPSSPDRAPLTF
TRBJ2-5 | few | TRBV7-3 | CASSYTYQETQYF
TRBJ2-5 | few | TRBV12-3/TRBV12-4 | CASSAQLQETQYF
TRBJ1-1 | few | TRBV6-1 | CASSEASLNTEAFF
TRBJ2-6 | few | TRBV9 | CASSVSRDRGWSGANVLTF
TRBJ1-5 | NA | TRBV19 | CASTDITESHQPQHF
TRBJ1-1 | many | TRBV6-1 | CASSALAMNTEAFF
TRBJ2-4 | NA | TRBV7-6 | CASSLEEAGTKNIQYF
TRBJ2-7 | NA | TRBV7-2 | CASSTTPSGRYEQYF
TRBJ2-2 | few | TRBV3-1 | CASSQTRELFF
TRBJ2-7 | few | TRBV5-1 | CASSLDRFPYEQYF
TRBJ2-1 | few | TRBV20-1 | CSAPGGLGLAGVLDEQFF
TRBJ2-5 | many | TRBV6-1 | CASGLMGVQETQYF
TRBJ1-1 | many | TRBV10-3 | CAMNQGMNTEAFF
TRBJ2-7 | few | TRBV4-2 | CASSPGTSGRGSYEQYF
TRBJ2-7 | many | TRBV6-5 | CASSYSPATYEQYF
TRBJ1-1 | NA | TRBV7-2 | CASSNRQGGTEAFF
TRBJ2-7 | few | TRBV7-2 | CASSLGTSVTYEQYF
TRBJ2-3 | few | TRBV24-1 | CATSDFPSTSGITDTQYF
TRBJ2-1 | few | TRBV5-1 | CASSSSGPHNEQFF
TRBJ2-7 | many | TRBV5-1 | CASSSGLGERYEQYF
TRBJ2-7 | many | TRBV20-1 | CSANPGRAYEQYF
TRBJ2-1 | NA | TRBV28 | CASSFALAGYNEQFF
TRBJ1-6 | NA | TRBV11-2 | CASSLNDRSPLHF
TRBJ2-7 | NA | TRBV6-5 | CASSLGIEQYF